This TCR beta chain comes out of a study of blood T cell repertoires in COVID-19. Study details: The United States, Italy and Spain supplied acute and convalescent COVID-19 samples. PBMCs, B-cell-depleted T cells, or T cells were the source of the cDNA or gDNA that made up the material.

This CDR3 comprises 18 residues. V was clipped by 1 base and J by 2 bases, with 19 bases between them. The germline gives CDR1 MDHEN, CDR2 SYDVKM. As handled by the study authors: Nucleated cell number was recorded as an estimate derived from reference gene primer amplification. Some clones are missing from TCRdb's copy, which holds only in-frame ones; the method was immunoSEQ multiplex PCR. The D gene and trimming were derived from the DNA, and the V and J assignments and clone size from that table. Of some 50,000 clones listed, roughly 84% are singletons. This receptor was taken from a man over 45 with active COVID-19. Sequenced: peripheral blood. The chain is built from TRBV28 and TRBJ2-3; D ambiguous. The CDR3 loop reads CASSLSPSTDSLTDTQYF. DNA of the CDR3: TGTGCCAGCAGTTTATCCCCTTCCACTGACTCTCTCACAGATACGCAGTATTTT.